This entry concerns a single T cell receptor (beta chain). Germline V CDR1 and CDR2: MNHNS, SASEGT. The CDR3 sequence is 14 residues long. This sample stems from a study of T cells expressing NK-cell markers. After re-calling the 5' RACE reads, TCRdb lists one entry per CDR3 protein, DNA absent. The record lists about 260,000 distinct CDR3 sequences, of which the ten most abundant hold approximately 0.41%. This chain uses TRBV6-1 with TRBJ2-3; TCRdb gives TRBD2 as the D gene, but with no DNA this cannot be confirmed. The sequence derives from a man younger than 35 in good health. Sequenced material: blood T cells: a sorted CD56 or NKG2C T cell subset, CD4+ or CD8+ T cells, or bulk PBMC T cells (not recorded which). CDR3 sequence reads: CAIAPAVGEDTQYF.